Sequencing of this T cell receptor beta chain was carried out in a study of Graves' ophthalmopathy and Graves' hyperthyroidism. Broader study findings: A majority of expanded thyroid clonotypes exceeding 0.001 frequency were likewise present in blood.

This clonotype was seen many times. The antigen is unknown. Uncontrolled infections, other autoimmune diseases, pregnancy or lactation barred patients from enrollment. Amplified material comprised TCR beta CDR3 regions derived from RNA transcripts. HTBI primers were used in a first-round RT-PCR, which preceded a second-round multiplex PCR. A single record per CDR3 protein comes from TCRdb applying MiXCR to the multiplex PCR reads. The sample has 350,000 to 450,000 distinct CDR3 sequences, roughly 18% seen once. In germline, CDR1 is SGHRS, CDR2 YFSETQ. CDR3 length equals 13 residues. Trimming left V 8 bases short and J 3 bases short, with 15 bases between.

The rearrangement links TRBV5-1 to TRBJ2-7, with a weak D call TRBD1 (6 bases). The sequencing input was peripheral blood. The source is a woman aged 18-30 years with Graves' ophthalmopathy. CDR3 nucleotides: TGCGCCAGTCAGGGGACGCTAGACTACGAGCAGTACTTC. Translating gives CASQGTLDYEQYF.